Sequencing of this T cell receptor beta chain was carried out in a study of T cells after yellow fever vaccination. Study-wide findings and caveats: Researchers report a weaker secondary response that nonetheless peaked faster, day 5 versus 15.

The V end was cut by 5 bases, the J end by 1 base, with 14 bases between. CDR3 size: 15 residues. Germline V gives CDR1 SEHNR, CDR2 FQNEAQ (reference sequence). Comments on this clonotype: Its antigen is not identified.

Researchers made TCR cDNA using 5'RACE template switching, and this step added a universal primer site and UMIs. TCRdb recomputed calls from the 5' RACE reads with MiXCR, one row per CDR3 protein. Found here are some 400,000 distinct CDR3 sequences, approximately 5.7% of them singletons; the top ten hold 15%. The chain uses TRBV7-9 and TRBJ2-5; D might be TRBD2 (6 bases). This sequence was found in a man aged 25 to 45 who received the YFV17D yellow fever vaccine. This specimen was PBMCs, taken 5 days after the yellow fever booster vaccination. CDR3 sequence (DNA): TGTGCCAGCAGCCCAAGGGCGGGACCCCAAGAGACCCAGTACTTC. Its translation: CASSPRAGPQETQYF.